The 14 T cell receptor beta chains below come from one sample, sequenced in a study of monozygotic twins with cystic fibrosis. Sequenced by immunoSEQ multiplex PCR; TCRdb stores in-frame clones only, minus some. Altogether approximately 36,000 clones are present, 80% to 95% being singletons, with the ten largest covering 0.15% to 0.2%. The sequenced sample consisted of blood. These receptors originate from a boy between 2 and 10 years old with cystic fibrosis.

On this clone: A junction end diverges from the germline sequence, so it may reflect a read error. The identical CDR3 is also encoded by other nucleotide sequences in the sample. CDR3 protein: CASSYWQGAWNSPLHF. DNA for the CDR3: TGTGCCAGTAGTTACTGGCAGGGGGCTTGGAATTCACCCCTCCACTTT. The chain employs TRBV6-5 and TRBJ1-6, with 8 bases fitting TRBD1. The CDR3 runs 16 residues. CDR1 and CDR2 (germline): MNHEY, SVGAGI.

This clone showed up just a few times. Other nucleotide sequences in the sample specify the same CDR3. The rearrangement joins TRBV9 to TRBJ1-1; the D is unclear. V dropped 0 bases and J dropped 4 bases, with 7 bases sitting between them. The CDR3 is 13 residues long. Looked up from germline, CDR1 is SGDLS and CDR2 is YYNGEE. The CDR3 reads CASSVGGSTEAFF. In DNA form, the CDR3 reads TGTGCCAGCAGCGTAGGAGGGAGCACTGAAGCTTTCTTT.

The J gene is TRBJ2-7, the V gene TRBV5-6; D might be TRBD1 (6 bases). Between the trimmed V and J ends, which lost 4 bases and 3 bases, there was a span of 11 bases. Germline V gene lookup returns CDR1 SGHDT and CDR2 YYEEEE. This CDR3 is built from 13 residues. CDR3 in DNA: TGTGCCAGCAGCCCAGGACAGTACTACGAGCAGTACTTC. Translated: CASSPGQYYEQYF.

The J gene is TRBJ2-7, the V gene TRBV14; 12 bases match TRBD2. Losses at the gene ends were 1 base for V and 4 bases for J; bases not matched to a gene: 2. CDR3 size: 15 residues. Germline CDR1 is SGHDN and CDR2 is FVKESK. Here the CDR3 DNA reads TGTGCCAGCAGCCAAGCGACTAGCGGGGGTTACGAGCAGTACTTC. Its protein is CASSQATSGGYEQYF.

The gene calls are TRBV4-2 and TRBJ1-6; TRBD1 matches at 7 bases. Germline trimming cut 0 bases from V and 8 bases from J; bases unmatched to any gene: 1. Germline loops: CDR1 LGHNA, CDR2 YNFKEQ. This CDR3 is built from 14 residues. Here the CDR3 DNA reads TGTGCCAGCAGCCAAGAAGGGGGCCATTCACCCCTCCACTTT. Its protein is CASSQEGGHSPLHF.

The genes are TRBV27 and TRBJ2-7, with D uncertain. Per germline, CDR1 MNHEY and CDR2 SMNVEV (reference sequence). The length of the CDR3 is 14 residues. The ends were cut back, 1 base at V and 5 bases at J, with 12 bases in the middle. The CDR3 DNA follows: TGTGCCAGCAGTTTATTGGCAGCCCGGGACGAGCAGTACTTC. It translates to CASSLLAARDEQYF.

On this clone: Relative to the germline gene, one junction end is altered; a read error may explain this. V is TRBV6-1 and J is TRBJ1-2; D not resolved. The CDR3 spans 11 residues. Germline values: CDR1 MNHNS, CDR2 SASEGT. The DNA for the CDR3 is TGTGCCAGCAGTGAAGCGGCGACTCTTCGCTTC. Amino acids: CASSEAATLRF.

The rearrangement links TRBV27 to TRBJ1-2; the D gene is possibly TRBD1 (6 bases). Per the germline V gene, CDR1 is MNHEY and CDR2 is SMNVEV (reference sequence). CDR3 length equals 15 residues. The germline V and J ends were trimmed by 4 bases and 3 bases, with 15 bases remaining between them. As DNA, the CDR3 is TGTGCCAGCAGTTCCAAGGGACATGAGTACTATGGCTACACCTTC. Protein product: CASSSKGHEYYGYTF.

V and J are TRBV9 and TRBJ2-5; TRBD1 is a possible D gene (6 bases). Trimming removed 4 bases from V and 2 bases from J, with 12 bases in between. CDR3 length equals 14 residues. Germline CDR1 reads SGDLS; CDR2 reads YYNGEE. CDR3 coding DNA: TGTGCCAGCAGCTTGAGTAGGGGGCAAGAGACCCAGTACTTC. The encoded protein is CASSLSRGQETQYF.

CDR3 DNA sequence: TGTGCCAGCAGAAATCCGGGACTAGCGGGGGATACTGAGCAGTTCTTC. Protein: CASRNPGLAGDTEQFF. The J gene is TRBJ2-1, the V gene TRBV7-8; TRBD2 aligns across 14 bases. The CDR3 length is 16 residues. Germline V gene sequence: CDR1 SGHVS, CDR2 FQNEAQ. The trim removed 6 bases at V and 9 bases at J, leaving 10 bases unmatched.

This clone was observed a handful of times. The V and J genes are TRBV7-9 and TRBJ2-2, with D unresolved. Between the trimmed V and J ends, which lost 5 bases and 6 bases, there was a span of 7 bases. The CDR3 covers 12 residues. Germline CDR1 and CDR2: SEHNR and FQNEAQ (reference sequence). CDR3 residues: CASSPRPGELFF. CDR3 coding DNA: TGTGCCAGCAGCCCCCGTCCCGGGGAGCTGTTTTTT.

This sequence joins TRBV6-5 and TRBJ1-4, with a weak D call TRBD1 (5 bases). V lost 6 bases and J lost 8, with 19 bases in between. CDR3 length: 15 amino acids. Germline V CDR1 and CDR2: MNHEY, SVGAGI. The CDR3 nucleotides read TGTGCCAGCAGCCCGGGTAGCAGGGTAGGAGAAAAACTGTTTTTT. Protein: CASSPGSRVGEKLFF.

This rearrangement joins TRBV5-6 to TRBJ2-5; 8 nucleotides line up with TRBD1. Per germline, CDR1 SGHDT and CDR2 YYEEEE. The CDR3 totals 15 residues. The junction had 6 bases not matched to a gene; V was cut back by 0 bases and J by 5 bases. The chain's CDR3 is CASSLGAGGRETQYF. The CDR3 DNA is TGTGCCAGCAGCTTGGGGGCAGGGGGCAGGGAGACCCAGTACTTC.

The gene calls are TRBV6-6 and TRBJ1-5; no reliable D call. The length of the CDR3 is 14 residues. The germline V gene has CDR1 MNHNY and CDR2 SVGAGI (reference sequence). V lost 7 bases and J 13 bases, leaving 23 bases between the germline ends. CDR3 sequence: CASTNSIYGERQHF. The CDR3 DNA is TGTGCCAGCACCAACTCAATTTACGGAGAGAGACAGCATTTT.